The clone carrying this T cell receptor (beta chain) appeared a single time. Its antigen is not identified. This entry belongs to a study of cytomegalovirus exposure and HLA in healthy donors. The study, taken as a whole, reports: The TCR clusters that emerged in the first cohort tended, a later analysis found, to co-occur in the approximately 110 validation repertoires.

Germline values: CDR1 SNHLY, CDR2 FYNNEI. The CDR3 sequence is 17 residues long. Losses at the gene ends were 5 bases for V and 2 bases for J; bases not matched to a gene: 10. TCRdb's copy holds only in-frame clones and misses some; the assay was immunoSEQ multiplex PCR. There are more than 140,000 clones in the sample; roughly nine tenths occur only once, and 3.3% lies in the top ten. The sequenced material came from PBMCs. The chain recombines TRBV2 with TRBJ1-4, with 8 bases matching TRBD1. This TCR came from a woman under 30 in good health and CMV-seropositive. CDR3 region: CASSFRTGWRTNEKLFF. CDR3 DNA: TGTGCCAGCAGTTTTAGGACAGGGTGGCGGACTAATGAAAAACTGTTTTTT.